Included here is one T cell receptor (beta chain) sequence, with context. The antigen is not known. The authors sequenced TCR beta from blood CD8+ and CD4+ T cells. Negative isolation was applied to CD8+ and CD4+ T cells, and FACS enrichment was applied to TEMRA cells. The authors reverse transcribed roughly 0.5 to 1 ug RNA with random hexamers. The method of amplification for TCR beta CDR3 was immunoSEQ multiplex PCR, covering 54 Vbeta and 13 Jbeta. TCRdb reprocessed the immunoSEQ multiplex PCR reads with MiXCR, giving one entry per CDR3 protein. The sample includes about 430,000 distinct CDR3 sequences, more than 80% seen only once; the top ten take roughly 0.1%. CDR3 length equals 13 residues. Looked up from germline, CDR1 is MNHEY and CDR2 is SMNVEV (reference sequence). V dropped 6 bases and J dropped 3 bases, with 12 bases sitting between them. The sample is drawn from a study of CD8 T cells in Susac syndrome.

Whole-study results and caveats: The study conceded that relatively few individuals underwent its TCR sequencing and HLA analysis.

The sample was CD8+ T cells from PBMCs. V is TRBV27 and J is TRBJ2-7; D is undetermined. This TCR was recovered from a human donor with multiple sclerosis. CDR3 in DNA: TGTGCCAGCAGAGGACCCCCGGGCTACGAGCAGTACTTC. This encodes CASRGPPGYEQYF.